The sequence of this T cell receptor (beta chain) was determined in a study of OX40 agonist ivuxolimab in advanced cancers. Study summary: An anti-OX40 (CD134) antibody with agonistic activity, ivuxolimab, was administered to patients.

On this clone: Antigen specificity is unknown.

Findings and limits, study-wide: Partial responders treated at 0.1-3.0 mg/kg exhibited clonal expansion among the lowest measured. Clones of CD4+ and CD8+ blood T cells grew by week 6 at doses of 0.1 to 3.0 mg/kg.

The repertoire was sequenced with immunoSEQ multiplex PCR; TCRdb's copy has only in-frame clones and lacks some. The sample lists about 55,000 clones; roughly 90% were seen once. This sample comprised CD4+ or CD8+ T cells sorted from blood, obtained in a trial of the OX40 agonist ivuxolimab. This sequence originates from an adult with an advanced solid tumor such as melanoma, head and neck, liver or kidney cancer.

The CDR3 coding sequence is TGCGCCAGCAATAGGGAGGGCCTTAACACAGATACGCAGTATTTT. It codes for CASNREGLNTDTQYF. The chain couples TRBV5-1 to TRBJ2-3; 7 nucleotides line up with TRBD2. Trimming removed 6 bases from V and 2 bases from J; junction bases left unmatched: 9. Germline-derived CDR1 and CDR2 are SGHRS and YFSETQ. CDR3 length: 15 residues.